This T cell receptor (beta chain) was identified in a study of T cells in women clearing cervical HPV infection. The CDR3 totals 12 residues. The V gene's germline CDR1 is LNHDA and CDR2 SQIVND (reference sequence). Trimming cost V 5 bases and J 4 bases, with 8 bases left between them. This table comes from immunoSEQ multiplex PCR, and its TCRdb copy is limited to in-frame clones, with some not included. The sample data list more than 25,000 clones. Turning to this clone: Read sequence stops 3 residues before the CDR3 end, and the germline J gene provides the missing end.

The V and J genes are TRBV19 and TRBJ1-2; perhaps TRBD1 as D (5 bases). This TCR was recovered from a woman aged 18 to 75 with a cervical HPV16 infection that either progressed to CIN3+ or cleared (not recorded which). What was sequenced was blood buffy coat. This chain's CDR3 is CASSWQGYGYTF. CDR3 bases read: TGTGCCAGTAGTTGGCAGGGCTATGGC.